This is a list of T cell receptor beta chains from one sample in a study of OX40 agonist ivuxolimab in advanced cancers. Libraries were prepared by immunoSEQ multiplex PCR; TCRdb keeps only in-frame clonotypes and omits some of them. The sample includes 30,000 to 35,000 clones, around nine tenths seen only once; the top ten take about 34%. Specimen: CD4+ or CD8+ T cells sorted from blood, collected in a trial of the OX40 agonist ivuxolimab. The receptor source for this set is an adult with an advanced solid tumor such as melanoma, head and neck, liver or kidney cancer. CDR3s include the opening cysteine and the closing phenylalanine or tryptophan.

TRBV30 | CAWSEWGGTSETQYF
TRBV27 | CASSRDRNSNQPQHF
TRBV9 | CASSVGTGSSYEQYF
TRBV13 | CASSLGGASNQPQHF
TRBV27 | CASSSGVSNQPQHF
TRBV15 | CATRDDQETQYF
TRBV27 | CASRKLTGTGQYSNQPQHF
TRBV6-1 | CASRNRDRHNEQFF
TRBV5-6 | CASSLAPADEQFF
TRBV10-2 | CASSESPEYGYTF
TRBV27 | CASSLESSYEQYF
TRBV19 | CASSIGQSVTEAFF
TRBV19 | CASSIGFRGSDGYTF
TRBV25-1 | CASRLWTSGYTDTQYF
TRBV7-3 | CASSRGHVNTDTQYF
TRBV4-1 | CASSHDEGSDYGYTF
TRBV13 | CASSFGTPNYGYTF
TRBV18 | CASSTTTSGRDYNEQFF
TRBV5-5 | CASSLSAGAEAFF
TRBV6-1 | CASSQGPREGDTQYF
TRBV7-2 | CASSLGGLGRKNEQFF
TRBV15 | CATSDRSHEQYF
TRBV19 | CASSPGQGRDYTF
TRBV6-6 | CASSDSIFNTEAFF
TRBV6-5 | CASSDGTGGYGYTF
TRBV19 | CASSIEATSTDTQYF
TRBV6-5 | CASSYTGGYGYTF
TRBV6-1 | CASSERGSGLSYEQYF
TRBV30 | CAWRGLAGYEQYF
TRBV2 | CASFSAAGVGGVGQETQYF
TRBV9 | CASSVGQGSTDTQYF
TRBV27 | CASSSSSYEQYF
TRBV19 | CASSIYGTGTYEQYF
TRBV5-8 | CASSLDGGVNTGELFF
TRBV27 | CASSWAGNSYEQYF
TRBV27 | CASSPGLDYEQFF
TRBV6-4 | CASSPLAGGYNEQFF
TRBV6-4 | CASSKRGTSGSYGIYEQYF
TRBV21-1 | CASSYLDRVSGNTIYF
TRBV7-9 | CASSLTGTGEQFF
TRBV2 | CASSDSGTSNQPQHF
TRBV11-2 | CASSSPSYEQYF
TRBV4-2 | CASSQVLGDRDYEQYF
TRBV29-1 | CSVVEGYEQYF
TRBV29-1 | CSVADRYSYEQYF
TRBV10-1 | CASSDPPPASGYSTDTQYF
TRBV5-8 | CASSLGQGKGNYEQYF
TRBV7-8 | CASRLGGGGVGEQFF
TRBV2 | CASREGQYSGNTIYF
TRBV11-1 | CASSLIGNTEAFF